This T cell receptor (beta chain) was sequenced during a study of cytomegalovirus exposure and HLA in healthy donors. The study, taken as a whole, reports: Segments of the TCR beta V type were, in most cases, productive about 87% or about 30% of the time in an earlier analysis.

The V end was cut by 5 bases, the J end by 7 bases, with 17 bases between. CDR3 length equals 14 residues. CDR1 is SGHTA and CDR2 is FQGNSA in the germline V gene. The PCR contained 60 Vbeta and 13 Jbeta primers. This table comes from immunoSEQ multiplex PCR, and its TCRdb copy is limited to in-frame clones, with some not included. The table lists 100,000 to 150,000 clones, 70% to 85% of them singletons. Comment on this clone: What it recognizes is unknown.

J is TRBJ2-5 and V is TRBV7-2; D gene ambiguous. The receptor was isolated from a female donor in good health and CMV-seronegative. The sample comprised PBMCs. This CDR3 reads CASSPSLAERTQYF. DNA for the CDR3: TGTGCCAGCAGCCCATCTTTGGCAGAAAGGACCCAGTACTTC.